The 2 T cell receptor beta chains given below trace back to one sample, sequenced in a study of Ad26.COV2.S vaccination and SARS-CoV-2 variants. Assay used: immunoSEQ multiplex PCR; TCRdb lists only in-frame clones, some missing. The table shows 240,000 or so clones, with roughly 90% occurring only once. Treatment given: approximately 18 received Ad26.COV2.S at low or high dose, single or two shots; a few received placebo; per-sample allocation not given. Day 63 after the first vaccine or placebo injection was the time point for sampling. This material consisted of peripheral blood, taken in a trial of Ad26.COV2.S vaccine versus placebo. The receptors derive from a person aged 18-60 years who received the Ad26.COV2.S COVID-19 vaccine or a placebo.

The V and J genes are TRBV12-3 or TRBV12-4 and TRBJ1-2; no firm D call. This CDR3 has 13 residues. V was shortened by 3 bases and J by 7 bases, with 12 bases between the two germline ends. CDR3 loop: CASSFLRTSGYTF. The CDR3 DNA reads as TGTGCCAGCAGTTTTCTCAGGACGAGTGGCTACACCTTC.

The genes are TRBV6-5 and TRBJ1-6; D call uncertain. V was cut by 1 base and J by 3 bases, with 1 base left in between. Germline V lookup: CDR1 MNHEY, CDR2 SVGAGI. The CDR3 contains 13 residues. The DNA for the CDR3 is TGTGCCAGCAGTTACTTCTATAATTCACCCCTCCACTTT. As protein: CASSYFYNSPLHF.